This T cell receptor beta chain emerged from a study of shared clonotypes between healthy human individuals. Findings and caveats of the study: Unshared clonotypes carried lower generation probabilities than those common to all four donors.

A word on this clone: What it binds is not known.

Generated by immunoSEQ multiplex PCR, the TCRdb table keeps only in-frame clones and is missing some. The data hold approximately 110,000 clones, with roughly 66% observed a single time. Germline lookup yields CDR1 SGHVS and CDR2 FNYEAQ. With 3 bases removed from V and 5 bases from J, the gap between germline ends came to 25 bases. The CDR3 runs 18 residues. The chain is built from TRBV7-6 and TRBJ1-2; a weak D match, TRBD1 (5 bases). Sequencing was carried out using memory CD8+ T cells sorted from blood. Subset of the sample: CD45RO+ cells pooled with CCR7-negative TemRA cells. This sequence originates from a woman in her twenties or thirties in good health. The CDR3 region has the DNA TGTGCCAGCAGCTTGGACACGAGCAGGGCAGGGTCTGGTTATGGCTACACCTTC. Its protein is CASSLDTSRAGSGYGYTF.